One and the same sample provided the 19 T cell receptor beta chains below, sequenced in a study of spatial heterogeneity in lung cancer. Sample time point: sample taken at primary tumor resection. Sequencing was performed on whole RNA extracted from tumor and nontumor lung tissue, or from frozen PBMC, and the material was left unsorted. TCRdb ran MiXCR on the 5' RACE reads and lists one entry per CDR3 protein. The sample records approximately 40,000 distinct CDR3 sequences, 4% to 6% being singletons. The sample consisted of PBMCs, taken at surgery. These receptors all stem from a female donor with early-stage non-small cell lung cancer.

At least ten counts were recorded for this clonotype. The chain is built from TRBV7-9 and TRBJ2-3; TRBD2 agrees at 9 bases. V lost 6 bases to trimming and J lost 4 bases; unmatched junction nucleotides: 8. In germline, CDR1 is SEHNR, CDR2 FQNEAQ (reference sequence). The CDR3 spans 15 residues. The CDR3 sequence is CASSPSGRRADTQYF. The CDR3 coding sequence is TGTGCCAGCAGTCCGAGCGGGAGGAGGGCAGATACGCAGTATTTT.

This clonotype has at least ten counts. The rearrangement joins TRBV6-5 to TRBJ1-3; D uncertain. Germline lookup yields CDR1 MNHEY and CDR2 SVGAGI. The CDR3 extends over 14 amino acids. The V and J ends lost 6 bases and 3 bases respectively, with 12 bases between them. Here the CDR3 reads CASSRQSYGNTIYF. As DNA, the CDR3 is TGTGCCAGCAGCCGTCAGTCTTATGGAAACACCATATATTTT.

There are many counts of this clonotype. The J gene is TRBJ1-2, the V gene TRBV7-2; no clear D gene. There are 12 residues in the CDR3. With 3 bases removed from V and 6 bases from J, the gap between germline ends came to 8 bases. Germline CDR1 and CDR2: SGHTA and FQGNSA. The CDR3 DNA reads TGTGCCAGCAGCTTTCTAAGAGATGGCTACACCTTC. It encodes CASSFLRDGYTF.

In this sample, this clonotype turned up many times. This rearrangement joins TRBV7-2 to TRBJ2-1; D unresolved. The CDR3 spans 14 residues. Trimming left V 2 bases short and J 5 bases short, with 10 bases between. In germline, CDR1 is SGHTA, CDR2 FQGNSA. The CDR3 bases are TGTGCCAGCAGCTTAAATCTCCGAGACAATGAGCAGTTCTTC. Residues: CASSLNLRDNEQFF.

This clonotype was seen a handful of times. This sequence joins TRBV2 and TRBJ1-2, with D unclear. Trimming pared 4 bases from V and 5 bases from J, leaving 5 bases between. CDR3 length: 11 residues. The V gene's germline CDR1 is SNHLY and CDR2 FYNNEI. CDR3 nucleotides: TGTGCCAGCAGTGCGGCGTATGGCTACACCTTC. This sequence encodes CASSAAYGYTF.

This clonotype has at least ten counts. The rearrangement uses TRBV28 and TRBJ1-2; D perhaps matches TRBD1 (5 bases). From germline, CDR1 is MDHEN and CDR2 SYDVKM. The CDR3 loop spans 12 amino acids. V was shortened by 2 bases and J by 4 bases, with 5 bases between the two germline ends. CDR3 nucleotides: TGTGCCAGCAGTTTAACAGGCTATGGCTACACCTTC. Translation: CASSLTGYGYTF.

The sample holds many counts of this clonotype. This sequence joins TRBV29-1 and TRBJ2-3; D remains unclear. This CDR3 spans 12 amino acids. With 7 bases removed from V and 0 bases from J, the gap between germline ends came to 8 bases. Germline-derived CDR1 and CDR2 are SQVTM and ANQGSEA. CDR3 in amino acids: CSGRLSTDTQYF. The CDR3 nucleotides are TGCAGCGGGCGACTCAGCACAGATACGCAGTATTTT.

This clonotype was seen at least ten times. The CDR3 here is CASTLTVMNTEAFF. CDR3 DNA: TGTGCCAGCACCCTGACAGTTATGAACACTGAAGCTTTCTTT. The chain links TRBV28 to TRBJ1-1, with TRBD1 as a possible D gene (5 bases). The CDR3 has 14 residues. The germline gives CDR1 MDHEN, CDR2 SYDVKM. Trimming pared 7 bases from V and 0 bases from J, leaving 12 bases between.

This clonotype has at least ten counts. This sequence joins TRBV2 and TRBJ2-2; D not resolved. CDR1 and CDR2 (germline): SNHLY, FYNNEI. Trimming took off 2 bases at V and 13 bases at J, with 8 bases between the two ends. The CDR3 runs to 11 residues. CDR3 in DNA: TGTGCCAGCAGTGAAATAGATTCGCTGTTTTTT. It is translated as CASSEIDSLFF.

This clonotype turned up a few times. This chain connects TRBV20-1 to TRBJ2-3, with TRBD2 matching 10 bases. The CDR3 is 14 residues long. V lost 3 bases to trimming and J lost 1 base; unmatched junction nucleotides: 1. Germline CDR1 is DFQATT and CDR2 is SNEGSKA (reference sequence). In nucleotides, the CDR3 is TGCAGTGCTAGGGGACTAGCGCGCACAGATACGCAGTATTTT. This sequence encodes CSARGLARTDTQYF.

In its sample, this clonotype was seen a few times. The rearrangement uses TRBV4-3 and TRBJ1-1, with 8 bases aligning to TRBD1. The CDR3 length is 14 residues. With V trimmed by 2 bases and J by 4 bases, 3 bases remained unmatched. Germline lookup yields CDR1 LGHNA and CDR2 YSLEER. Here the CDR3 reads CASSQYTGGTEAFF. The CDR3 region has the DNA TGCGCCAGCAGCCAATACACAGGGGGCACTGAAGCTTTCTTT.

In its sample, this clonotype was seen a few times. The chain joins TRBV4-3 to TRBJ1-2; 8 bases are a match to TRBD1. The CDR3 is 16 amino acids. With V trimmed by 3 bases and J by 4 bases, 10 bases remained unmatched. Germline V gene sequence: CDR1 LGHNA, CDR2 YSLEER. Here the CDR3 DNA reads TGCGCCAGCAGCCAGTTGGGACAGGCGCCGGTCTATGGCTACACCTTC. Encoded protein: CASSQLGQAPVYGYTF.

V gene TRBV12-3 or TRBV12-4 combines with J gene TRBJ1-1; 8 positions agree with TRBD1. The trim removed 5 bases at V and 1 base at J, leaving 6 bases unmatched. CDR3 length: 15 amino acids. The chain's CDR3 is CASSPRDRWNTEAFF. CDR3 nucleotide sequence: TGTGCCAGCAGTCCGCGGGACAGGTGGAACACTGAAGCTTTCTTT.

This clonotype was counted ten times or more. This chain uses TRBV11-2 with TRBJ2-5, with a possible D match to TRBD2 (6 bases). The ends were cut back, 1 base at V and 9 bases at J, with 15 bases in the middle. Germline V gene sequence: CDR1 SGHAT, CDR2 FQNNGV. This CDR3 is 14 amino acids long. The CDR3 DNA follows: TGTGCCAGCAGCTTAGCGCTAGCGTCGGGGGCCCAGTACTTC. It yields the protein CASSLALASGAQYF.

The sample holds many counts of this clonotype. The chain couples TRBV11-2 to TRBJ2-2; 7 bases are a match to TRBD1. The CDR3 is 16 residues long. The V gene end was trimmed by 5 bases and the J gene end by 1 base; junction bases not matched to a gene: 7. CDR1 is SGHAT and CDR2 is FQNNGV in the germline V gene. CDR3 nucleotides: TGTGCCAGCAGCCCGTTTAGGGGGCGGAACACCGGGGAGCTGTTTTTT. Translating gives CASSPFRGRNTGELFF.

This clonotype was found many times. This sequence joins TRBV20-1 and TRBJ1-1; TRBD1 matches at 7 bases. Germline V gives CDR1 DFQATT, CDR2 SNEGSKA (reference sequence). The CDR3 loop spans 13 amino acids. Trimming cost V 2 bases and J 3 bases; bases outside gene matches: 3. The CDR3 bases are TGCAGTGCTAGAAGGGGGCAGCACACTGAAGCTTTCTTT. Residues: CSARRGQHTEAFF.

This clonotype was seen repeatedly, ten times or more. The chain uses TRBV5-1 and TRBJ2-5; D might be TRBD2 (5 bases). V was cut by 0 bases and J by 4 bases, with 10 bases left in between. Germline V gene sequence: CDR1 SGHRS, CDR2 YFSETQ. The CDR3 totals 14 residues. The CDR3 loop is CASSLGSGIETQYF. CDR3 nucleotide sequence: TGCGCCAGCAGCTTGGGGTCGGGAATAGAGACCCAGTACTTC. The full variable domain, completed using reference TRBV5-1 and TRBJ2-5, is KAGVTQTPRYLIKTRGQQVTLSCSPISGHRSVSWYQQTPGQGLQFLFEYFSETQRNKGNFPGRFSGRQFSNSRSEMNVSTLELGDSALYLCASSLGSGIETQYFGPGTRLLVL.

This clonotype was counted ten times or more. The chain is built from TRBV10-3 and TRBJ2-1; 9 nucleotides align to TRBD1. Germline trimming cut 5 bases from V and 5 bases from J; bases unmatched to any gene: 4. CDR3 size: 14 residues. Germline values: CDR1 ENHRY, CDR2 SYGVKD. CDR3 amino acids: CAISMGQGNNEQFF. The CDR3 DNA reads TGTGCCATCAGTATGGGACAGGGTAACAATGAGCAGTTCTTC.

This clonotype was observed at least ten times. CDR3 amino acids: CASSLGGGHQETQYF. The CDR3 DNA sequence: TGCGCCAGCAGCTTGGGGGGAGGGCACCAAGAGACCCAGTACTTC. The genes are TRBV5-1 and TRBJ2-5, with TRBD2 identical over 7 bases. CDR3 size: 15 residues. Germline V lookup: CDR1 SGHRS, CDR2 YFSETQ. J gave up 0 bases and V 0 bases, and 2 bases lay outside the gene matches.